These 3 T cell receptor beta chains share one sample of origin, sequenced in a study of cytomegalovirus exposure and HLA in healthy donors. PCR involved 60 Vbeta and 13 Jbeta primers. Sequencing used immunoSEQ multiplex PCR; TCRdb keeps in-frame clones, though not all of them. Among 120,000 or so clones listed, around two thirds were seen once. Sample: PBMCs. The origin of the receptors is a woman between 40 and 55 years old in good health and CMV-seropositive.

This clone turned up a few times. V and J are TRBV2 and TRBJ2-7; the match to TRBD2 covers 9 bases. Trimming cost V 4 bases and J 3 bases; bases outside gene matches: 10. CDR1 SNHLY and CDR2 FYNNEI come from the germline V gene. This CDR3 has 16 amino acids. The CDR3 reads CASSGGGLAKFYEQYF. In nucleotides, the CDR3 is TGTGCCAGCAGTGGTGGGGGACTAGCAAAGTTCTACGAGCAGTACTTC.

There are a few counts of this clone. The chain uses TRBV4-3 and TRBJ2-4; a weak D match, TRBD1 (5 bases). The germline gives CDR1 LGHNA, CDR2 YSLEER. The CDR3 is 17 amino acids. Trimming cost V 0 bases and J 0 bases, with 12 bases left between them. The CDR3 loop reads CASSQDWGPIAKNIQYF. The DNA of the CDR3 is TGCGCCAGCAGCCAAGATTGGGGCCCCATAGCCAAAAACATTCAGTACTTC.

The J gene is TRBJ1-2, the V gene TRBV5-4; D may be TRBD1 (5 bases). Germline loops: CDR1 SGHNT, CDR2 YYREEE (reference sequence). With 0 bases removed from V and 6 bases from J, the gap between germline ends came to 9 bases. This CDR3 is 13 amino acids long. In nucleotides, the CDR3 is TGTGCCAGCAGCTTGGTCACAGGCCATGGCTACACCTTC. This translates into CASSLVTGHGYTF.